This TCR beta chain was sequenced during a study of T cell repertoires in ileal Crohn's disease (dated by TCRdb to the late 2010s). Context from the whole study: Median disease duration was around 8 years, and around a third of patients were identified as active smokers at the time of surgery. About half of the patients received postoperative therapy: roughly 10 received thiopurines and about 19 received anti-TNF agents. The study was conducted in parallel with a multicentre cohort that was designed to identify predictors of early endoscopic recurrence following ileocolonic resection. TCR repertoire analysis was performed in a few dozen Crohn's disease patients drawn from a prospective multicentre cohort. The study sequenced 171 mucosal samples from a few dozen patients, taken at several locations on the surgical specimen and at postoperative endoscopy. MI samples were biopsies from the proximal margin of the surgical specimen. Every patient underwent surgery because of a complication, which was stricturing disease in about 60% and penetrating disease in around 39%. About 500 nanograms of biopsy DNA per sample were submitted for commercial TCRB immunosequencing. A Rutgeerts score above i0 was used to define endoscopic postoperative recurrence.

The method was the immunoSEQ multiplex PCR assay. CDR3 regions were amplified from genomic DNA by Adaptive Biotechnology using a two-step, amplification bias-controlled multiplex PCR. Primers for every V and J gene segment were used in the first PCR, and barcodes and Illumina adapters were added in the second PCR. CDR3 libraries were sequenced on an Illumina instrument. The authors processed their data as follows. The analysis used both the pipelines supplied by the vendor and custom analysis of the raw data in R/Bioconductor with R version 3.3.0. Clonality, which ranges from 0 to 1, was calculated as the inverse of the normalised Shannon entropy across all productive clones. High-frequency clones were defined as the repertoire share of the top 100 clones, retaining only clones passing a 95% confidence test. The Simpson index measured repertoire diversity, and the Morisita-Horn index measured overlap between samples. TCRdb retrieved this table from immuneACCESS and kept in-frame rearrangements only. Not all clones are present; in checked studies, unresolved V genes account for under half, and no reason is known for the remainder. That table supplies the V and J calls and clone size; D and trimming were determined from the DNA. The table for this sample lists about 7,200 clones; roughly 81% of them were counted only once. The top ten clonotypes cover roughly 9.5% of the sample.

The label giving this sample's time point can be read as: proximal margin of the surgical specimen (macroscopically non-inflamed). Adults with ileal or ileocolonic Crohn's disease for whom ileocolonic resection was indicated were considered eligible. Whole ileal mucosal biopsies were stored frozen at -80°C before DNA extraction. Genomic DNA was isolated from frozen whole biopsies using a TRizol-based method, and the DNA was quantified with a NanoDrop 2000 spectrophotometer. Reading the germline V gene gives CDR1 SQVTM and CDR2 ANQGSEA. Reading from cysteine to phenylalanine, the CDR3 counts 11 amino acids. Only the CDR3 DNA stays, 33 bases, in frame from base 1. The junction carries 7 bases between V and J, which are trimmed by 4 bases and 3 bases respectively. This clone is a singleton in its sample. Its recognized antigen is unknown. Qualities for individual bases were not recorded, and no much larger clone is one base off.

Study-wide conclusions, independent of this receptor: Patients who were active smokers at surgery had a significantly higher proportion of clonal expansions than non-smokers (approximately 26% vs 17%, p=0.02). More high-frequency clones were carried by sorted CD8 T cells than by CD4 T cells, suggesting that mucosal expansions were mainly CD8. Mucosal CD4 and CD8 T cells were sorted and sequenced only in a subgroup of patients, whose size was not stated. Higher high-frequency clone percentages at surgery were associated with endoscopic recurrence; all patients with clonality above 26.8% (18/57) had recurrence.

The chain uses TRBV29-1 and TRBJ2-7, with no confidently assigned D gene. The TCR originated in an adult with Crohn's disease. Sample: ileal tissue. The CDR3 amino acid sequence is: CSVGIFYEQYF. The nucleotide sequence reads as follows: TGCAGCGTTGGGATATTCTACGAGCAGTACTTC.